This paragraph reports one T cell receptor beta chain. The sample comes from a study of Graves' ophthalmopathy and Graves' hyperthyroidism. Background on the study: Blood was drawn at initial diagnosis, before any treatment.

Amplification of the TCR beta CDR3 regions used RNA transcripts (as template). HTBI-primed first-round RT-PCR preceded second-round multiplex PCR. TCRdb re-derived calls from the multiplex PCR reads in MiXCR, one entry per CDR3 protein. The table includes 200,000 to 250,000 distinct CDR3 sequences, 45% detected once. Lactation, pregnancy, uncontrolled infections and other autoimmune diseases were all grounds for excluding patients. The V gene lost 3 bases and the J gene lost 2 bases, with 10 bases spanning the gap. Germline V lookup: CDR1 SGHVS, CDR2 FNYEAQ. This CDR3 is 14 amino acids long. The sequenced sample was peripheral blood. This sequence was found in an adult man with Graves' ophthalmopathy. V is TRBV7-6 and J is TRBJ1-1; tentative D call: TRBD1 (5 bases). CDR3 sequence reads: CASSFLGVNTEAFF. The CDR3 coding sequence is TGTGCCAGCAGCTTTCTGGGGGTTAACACTGAAGCTTTCTTT.